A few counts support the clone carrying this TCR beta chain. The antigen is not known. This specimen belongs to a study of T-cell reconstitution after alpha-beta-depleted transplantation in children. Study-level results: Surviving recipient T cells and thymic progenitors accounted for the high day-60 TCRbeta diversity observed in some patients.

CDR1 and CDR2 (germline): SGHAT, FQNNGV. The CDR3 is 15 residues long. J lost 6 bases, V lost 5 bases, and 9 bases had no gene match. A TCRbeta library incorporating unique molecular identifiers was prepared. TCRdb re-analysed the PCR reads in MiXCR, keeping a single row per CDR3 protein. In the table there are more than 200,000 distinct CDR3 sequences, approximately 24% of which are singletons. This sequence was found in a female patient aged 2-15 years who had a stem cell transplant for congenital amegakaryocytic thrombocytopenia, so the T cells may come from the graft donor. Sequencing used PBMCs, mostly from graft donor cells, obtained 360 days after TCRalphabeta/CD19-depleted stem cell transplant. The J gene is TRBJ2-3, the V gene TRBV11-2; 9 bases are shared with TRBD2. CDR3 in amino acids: CASSPGLARRDTQYF. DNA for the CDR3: TGTGCCAGCAGCCCTGGACTAGCGAGGAGGGATACGCAGTATTTT.